A selection of T cell receptor beta chains follows, all from one sample in a study of blood T cell repertoires in COVID-19. The data were produced by immunoSEQ multiplex PCR, yet TCRdb's version contains in-frame clones alone and is incomplete. Among around 200,000 clones listed, about nine tenths were seen once. Sample: peripheral blood. Receptor source: a man older than 75 with acute or convalescent COVID-19. CDR3s include the opening cysteine and the closing phenylalanine or tryptophan. D genes are given only for firm matches. Clone size is given for some rows only: seen once, a few or many times, or a class if the clone is expanded.

clone_size | j_call | cdr3_length | v_call | d_call | cdr3_aa | cdr3_nt
. | TRBJ1-4 | 15 | TRBV4-2 | TRBD1 | CASSSPGQGGEKLFF | TGTGCCAGCAGCTCACCGGGACAGGGAGGAGAAAAACTGTTTTTT
. | TRBJ2-1 | 15 | TRBV7-3 | TRBD2 | CASSPTSGPYNEQFF | TGTGCCAGCAGCCCAACTAGCGGGCCTTACAATGAGCAGTTCTTC
. | TRBJ2-7 | 14 | TRBV4-1 | TRBD1 | CASSQEGQGYEQYF | TGCGCCAGCAGCCAAGAAGGACAGGGCTACGAGCAGTACTTC
. | TRBJ2-7 | 13 | TRBV27 | . | CASRFGTSYEQYF | TGTGCCAGCAGATTCGGGACTTCCTACGAGCAGTACTTC
once | TRBJ2-1 | 18 | TRBV15 | TRBD1 | CATSRDARGTGPYNEQFF | TGTGCCACCAGCAGAGACGCCCGGGGGACAGGCCCCTACAATGAGCAGTTCTTC
. | TRBJ2-6 | 16 | TRBV18 | . | CASSPPRNSGANVLTF | TGTGCCAGCTCACCACCCAGGAACTCTGGGGCCAACGTCCTGACTTTC
. | TRBJ2-7 | 16 | TRBV27 | TRBD2 | CASSSATSGRVYEQYF | TGTGCCAGCAGTTCGGCGACTAGCGGGAGGGTATACGAGCAGTACTTC
. | TRBJ1-1 | 13 | TRBV29-1 | . | CSVERQGNTEAFF | TGCAGCGTTGAACGGCAGGGAAACACTGAAGCTTTCTTT
. | TRBJ1-5 | 16 | TRBV15 | TRBD1 | CATSGGTGASNQPQHF | TGTGCCACCAGCGGTGGGACAGGGGCTAGCAATCAGCCCCAGCATTTT
. | TRBJ1-2 | 12 | TRBV19 | TRBD1 | CATSGQTYGYTF | TGTGCCACCTCGGGACAGACCTATGGCTACACCTTC
. | TRBJ2-4 | 15 | TRBV6-6 | TRBD1 | CASSYLRGLQGIQYF | TGTGCCAGCAGTTACTTAAGGGGGCTACAGGGCATTCAGTACTTC
. | TRBJ1-4 | 15 | TRBV19 | TRBD1 | CASSTGTGGVEKLFF | TGTGCCAGTAGCACCGGGACAGGGGGAGTTGAAAAACTGTTTTTT
once | TRBJ1-2 | 18 | TRBV27 | TRBD1 | CASSFSSRGTGGSEGYTF | TGTGCCAGCAGTTTCTCTTCCCGTGGGACAGGGGGCTCTGAGGGCTACACCTTC
. | TRBJ1-4 | 14 | TRBV7-2 | TRBD1 | CASSTDRGNEKLFF | TGTGCCAGCAGCACTGACAGGGGTAATGAAAAACTGTTTTTT
. | TRBJ2-3 | 11 | TRBV29-1 | . | CSAYEHHTQYF | TGCAGCGCCTACGAGCACCATACGCAGTATTTT
. | TRBJ1-1 | 16 | TRBV5-6 | TRBD1 | CASSSWRTGGNTEAFF | TGTGCCAGCAGCAGCTGGAGGACAGGAGGGAACACTGAAGCTTTCTTT
. | TRBJ2-1 | 16 | TRBV24-1 | TRBD2 | CATSDLTSGRADEQFF | TGTGCCACCAGTGACTTGACTAGCGGGAGGGCCGATGAGCAGTTCTTC
. | TRBJ2-3 | 15 | TRBV7-9 | . | CASTSQDSVTDTQYF | TGTGCCAGCACCTCCCAGGACAGCGTCACAGATACGCAGTATTTT
. | TRBJ2-1 | 16 | TRBV3-1/TRBV3-2 | . | CASSPPGQTGKDEQFF | TGTGCCAGCAGCCCACCCGGACAGACGGGGAAAGATGAGCAGTTCTTC
. | TRBJ2-1 | 15 | TRBV25-1 | . | CASSGGGLAYNEQFF | TGTGCCAGCAGTGGTGGCGGGTTGGCTTACAATGAGCAGTTCTTC
few | TRBJ1-1 | 15 | TRBV7-2 | . | CASSLSVKGGTEAFF | TGTGCCAGCAGCTTATCCGTCAAGGGGGGGACTGAAGCTTTCTTT
. | TRBJ1-6 | 11 | TRBV24-1 | . | CAATRGAPLHF | TGTGCCGCCACTAGGGGTGCACCCCTCCACTTT
. | TRBJ2-5 | 15 | TRBV4-2 | TRBD2 | CASSQGSAGGETQYF | TGTGCCAGCAGCCAAGGATCAGCGGGAGGTGAGACCCAGTACTTC
. | TRBJ2-7 | 14 | TRBV5-1 | . | CASSLGGPGGEQYF | TGCGCCAGCAGCTTGGGAGGGCCAGGTGGCGAGCAGTACTTC
. | TRBJ1-1 | 12 | TRBV27 | . | CASRTGVTEAFF | TGTGCCAGCAGAACGGGGGTCACTGAAGCTTTCTTT